The rows below give T cell receptor beta chains drawn from one sample of a study of T cells in localized non-small cell lung cancer. Some clones are missing from TCRdb's copy, which holds only in-frame ones; the method was immunoSEQ multiplex PCR. The sample consists of about 15,000 clones, more than 80% of them appearing once. The source material was peripheral blood, sampled before any cancer treatment. These receptors were obtained from a woman aged 40 to 75 with stage I lung adenocarcinoma. The CDR3 runs from the conserved cysteine through the conserved F or W. D genes are given only for firm matches. Clone sizes are given selectively: once, few, many, or a class where the clone is expanded.

- - TRBJ2-3 TRBV10-3 TGTGCCATCAGTGAGATCCTACTAGCTCCTAGCACAGATACGCAGTATTTT CAISEILLAPSTDTQYF
- - TRBJ2-2 TRBV6-1 TGTGCCAGCCTCGCGGTCCCAAACACCGGGGAGCTGTTTTTT CASLAVPNTGELFF
TRBD1 - TRBJ1-5 TRBV30 TGTGCCTGGAGTCCCCTCCCTTCGACAGGGGGGAATCAGCCCCAGCATTTT CAWSPLPSTGGNQPQHF
- - TRBJ2-2 TRBV6-5 TGTGCCAGCAGTCCCAGACGATACACCGGGGAGCTGTTTTTT CASSPRRYTGELFF
- - TRBJ2-2 TRBV5-1 TGCGCCAGCAGCGAGGGACGTGGAATAAACACCGGGGAGCTGTTTTTT CASSEGRGINTGELFF
- once TRBJ2-2 TRBV23-1 TGCGCCAGCAGTCAATCAATTGATGACGTATTCACGAACACCGGGGAGCTGTTTTTT CASSQSIDDVFTNTGELFF
- - TRBJ2-3 TRBV2 TGTGCCAGCTCAGGTGGGCAGGGATGGGGGCTCGGCACAGATACGCAGTATTTT CASSGGQGWGLGTDTQYF
TRBD2 - TRBJ2-2 TRBV7-2 TGTGCCAGCAGCCCCCCGGGACTAGCGGGGGGGGGCACCGGGGAGCTGTTTTTT CASSPPGLAGGGTGELFF
TRBD2 - TRBJ2-4 TRBV27 TGTGCCAGCAGATCTAGCGGGGACAAAAACATTCAGTACTTC CASRSSGDKNIQYF
TRBD1 - TRBJ1-5 TRBV6-1 TGTGCCGGCGGGCCAGGGGGCCATCAGCCCCAGCATTTT CAGGPGGHQPQHF
- - TRBJ2-3 TRBV19 TGTGCCAGTAGTATCGTGACTACCAACACAGATACGCAGTATTTT CASSIVTTNTDTQYF
- few TRBJ2-3 TRBV7-8 TGTGCCAGCAGCTTAGAGGCTGGCAGTTCGGTTACGCAGTATTTT CASSLEAGSSVTQYF
- - TRBJ1-1 TRBV30 TGTGCCTGGAGCTATACAGAGAACACTGAAGCTTTCTTT CAWSYTENTEAFF
TRBD1 - TRBJ2-7 TRBV18 TGTGCCAGCTCACCACGGGACAGGGACTCCGAGCAGTACTTC CASSPRDRDSEQYF
TRBD1 once TRBJ1-4 TRBV4-1 TGCGCCAGCAGCCAAGATCTCGGACAGGGGGGTGAAAAACTGTTTTTT CASSQDLGQGGEKLFF
- - TRBJ2-7 TRBV2 TGTGCCAGCACGGTCAGGTCCCACGAGCAGTACTTC CASTVRSHEQYF
- - TRBJ2-1 TRBV4-2 TGTGCCAGCAGCCAAGCGGCTAGTCAGAGCGACAATGAGCAGTTCTTC CASSQAASQSDNEQFF
TRBD1 - TRBJ1-5 TRBV5-1 TGCGCCAGTACGACCACCCCAGGGGGAAATCAGCCCCAGCATTTT CASTTTPGGNQPQHF
TRBD1 - TRBJ2-1 TRBV7-9 TGTGCCAGCAGCCCCCGGACAGGGTACAATGAGCAGTTCTTC CASSPRTGYNEQFF
TRBD2 - TRBJ2-7 TRBV5-1 TGCGCCAGCAGCTTGGTGCCTAGCGGGGGGGGCTCCTACGAGCAGTACTTC CASSLVPSGGGSYEQYF
- - TRBJ2-3 TRBV21-1 TGTGCCAGCAGCCCCCGAGGGACCTTTCCAGATACGCAGTATTTT CASSPRGTFPDTQYF
- - TRBJ1-1 TRBV19 TGTGCCAGTAGTATAACGGGGGGCGCTGAAGCTTTCTTT CASSITGGAEAFF
- - TRBJ1-2 TRBV4-1 TGCGCCAGCAGCCAAGACGAGTCTGGCTATGGCTACACCTTC CASSQDESGYGYTF
TRBD2 - TRBJ2-3 TRBV7-9 TGTGCCAGCAGCTTAGGAACTAGCGGGGGACCCACAGATACGCAGTATTTT CASSLGTSGGPTDTQYF
- - TRBJ2-2 TRBV6-6 TGTGCCAGCAGTTACGGGGGGACCGGGGAGCTGTTTTTT CASSYGGTGELFF
- - TRBJ2-7 TRBV2 TGTGCCAGCAGTGGCCGGCCCCCGTCCCCATACGAGCAGTACTTC CASSGRPPSPYEQYF
TRBD2 - TRBJ2-1 TRBV7-6 TGTGCCAGCAGCTTAGATCCAGCGGGGTATGAGCAGTTCTTC CASSLDPAGYEQFF
- - TRBJ1-3 TRBV4-1 TGCGCCAGCAGCCAAGAGGGGGTACGAGGAAACACCATATATTTT CASSQEGVRGNTIYF
- - TRBJ1-1 TRBV27 TGTGCCAGCAGACGTGGGACCACTTACACTGAAGCTTTCTTT CASRRGTTYTEAFF
- - TRBJ2-3 TRBV29-1 TGCAGCGTTGTTCGAGGAGGCCCTGGGGATACGCAGTATTTT CSVVRGGPGDTQYF
- - TRBJ1-5 TRBV18 TGTGCCAGCTCTAAGACAGGCGATAATCAGCCCCAGCATTTT CASSKTGDNQPQHF
TRBD1 - TRBJ1-3 TRBV5-4 TGTGCCAGCAGCAAGAGGACAGGTCCGAGCTCTGGAAACACCATATATTTT CASSKRTGPSSGNTIYF
TRBD1 few TRBJ1-1 TRBV29-1 TGCAGCGTGGCCCAGGGGGCGACTGAAGCTTTCTTT CSVAQGATEAFF
- - TRBJ1-2 TRBV29-1 TGCAGCGTTGATAGGACCCTCTACACCTTC CSVDRTLYTF
TRBD1 - TRBJ2-4 TRBV6-1 TGTGCCAGCAGCAAAGACAGGGGAAACATTCAGTACTTC CASSKDRGNIQYF
- - TRBJ2-5 TRBV5-4 TGTGCCAGCAGCCCTCGGACCGGCCAAGAGACCCAGTACTTC CASSPRTGQETQYF
- - TRBJ2-5 TRBV7-7 TGTGCTAGCAGCTTGGACCCTGGTGAGACCCAGTACTTC CASSLDPGETQYF
TRBD1 - TRBJ1-2 TRBV16 TGTGCCAGCAGCCACTGGGGACAGGGGGCGCAGGATAACTATGGCTACACCTTC CASSHWGQGAQDNYGYTF
TRBD1 - TRBJ1-1 TRBV30 TGTGCCTGGAGTGTAGGAGGACAGGTAAACACTGAAGCTTTCTTT CAWSVGGQVNTEAFF
- - TRBJ2-7 TRBV19 TGTGCCAGTAGCTTCTCGGAGGGCCACGAGCAGTACTTC CASSFSEGHEQYF
TRBD1 - TRBJ1-2 TRBV19 TGTGCCAGTAGACGACAGGGGGCGAGTGGCTACACCTTC CASRRQGASGYTF
TRBD1 - TRBJ1-6 TRBV19 TGTGCCAGTAGTAGCGACAGGGGAGATAATTCACCCCTCCACTTT CASSSDRGDNSPLHF
- - TRBJ1-4 TRBV6-6 TGTGCCAGCAGTTACTCGGATAAGTTGAACACAGGGCCTTTT CASSYSDKLNTGPF
TRBD1 once TRBJ2-4 TRBV18 TGTGCCAGCTCAGCCTGGGACAGGGACATTCAGTACTTC CASSAWDRDIQYF
- - TRBJ2-1 TRBV5-1 TGCGCCAGCAGCTCCACAGGGTACGGCTCCTACAATGAGCAGTTCTTC CASSSTGYGSYNEQFF
TRBD1 - TRBJ1-1 TRBV7-2 TGTGCCAGCAGCTTCTTGGCCCGAGGACAGGGGAGGGACACTGAAGCTTTCTTT CASSFLARGQGRDTEAFF
- once TRBJ1-3 TRBV6-6 TGTGCCAGCAGTTACTCCCCAGGGTCTGGAAACACCATATATTTT CASSYSPGSGNTIYF
- - TRBJ2-2 TRBV5-6 TGTGCCAGCAGCTTGGGACTAGACACAACCGGGGAGCTGTTTTTT CASSLGLDTTGELFF
- - TRBJ1-1 TRBV6-1 TGTGCCAGCAGTGAAATGGAGAACACTGAAGCTTTCTTT CASSEMENTEAFF
- - TRBJ2-5 TRBV15 TGTGCCACCAGCCCCCCTGGGGGGACCCAGTACTTC CATSPPGGTQYF
TRBD1 - TRBJ2-3 TRBV4-2 TGTGCCAGCAGCCAAGTCCCCGGGACAGGGGGCCCAGATACGCAGTATTTT CASSQVPGTGGPDTQYF